The 2 T cell receptor beta chains given below trace back to one sample, sequenced in a study of T-cell reconstitution after alpha-beta-depleted transplantation in children. Preparation of the TCRbeta library was carried out with unique molecular identifiers. Each CDR3 protein gets one entry after TCRdb re-called the PCR reads with MiXCR. The data contain roughly 340,000 distinct CDR3 sequences, 15% to 20% of them singletons. This specimen was PBMCs, mostly from graft donor cells, taken 360 days after TCRalphabeta/CD19-depleted stem cell transplant. Receptors originate from a male patient aged 2-10 years who had a stem cell transplant for acute lymphoblastic leukemia, so the T cells may come from the graft donor.

This clonotype was counted many times. This chain uses TRBV4-1 with TRBJ2-7, with D perhaps TRBD2 (6 bases). The length of the CDR3 is 14 residues. Germline CDR1 reads MGHRA; CDR2 reads YSYEKL. Trimming stripped 5 bases from V and 3 bases from J, with 14 bases between. DNA of the CDR3: TGCGCCAGCAGCACCGGGACGGGACTCTACGAGCAGTACTTC. Translation: CASSTGTGLYEQYF.

The genes are TRBV4-3 and TRBJ2-3, with 16 bases lining up with TRBD2. The CDR3 runs 17 residues. The germline V gene encodes CDR1 LGHNA and CDR2 YSLEER. V was pared by 2 bases and J by 9 bases, with 8 bases of the junction left unmatched. The CDR3 bases are TGCGCCAGCAGCCAAACGGCGGGACTAGCGGGAGGGGGCACGCAGTATTTT. It translates to CASSQTAGLAGGGTQYF.